The 14 T cell receptor beta chains below all came from one sample that was sequenced in a study of T cell repertoires in cytomegalovirus infection. TCRdb re-called the reads with MiXCR, one entry per CDR3 protein. The sample includes hundreds of thousands of distinct CDR3 sequences, around a third of them seen just once. The antigens these receptors bind are not known. The material sequenced was cultured PBMCs, taken from culture after CMV antigen stimulation. The receptor source for this set is a human donor in good health (CMV status not recorded). Some clones in this sample may be carry-over from other donors' samples.

The V gene is TRBV5-1, the J gene TRBJ2-3, with D tentatively TRBD1 or TRBD2 (6 bases each). This CDR3 has 15 amino acids. Deletions cut 0 bases from V and 5 bases from J, with 13 bases between. Germline assignment: CDR1 SGHRS and CDR2 YFSETQ. This CDR3 reads CASSLEGGRGDTQYF. The CDR3 bases are TGCGCCAGCAGCTTGGAGGGGGGCCGGGGAGATACGCAGTATTTT.

This clonotype was picked up a small number of times. This CDR3 is CASSLSYAQSNQPQHF. CDR3 coding DNA: TGTGCCAGCAGTTTGAGTTACGCCCAGAGCAATCAGCCCCAGCATTTT. This chain uses TRBV12-3 or TRBV12-4 with TRBJ1-5, with D unclear. The CDR3 totals 16 residues. V lost 3 bases and J 1 base, leaving 13 bases between the germline ends.

This clonotype appeared a few times. V gene TRBV15 combines with J gene TRBJ1-6; D is unclear. Trimming cost V 0 bases and J 0 bases, with 18 bases left between them. CDR1 LNHNV and CDR2 YYDKDF come from the germline V gene (reference sequence). The CDR3 covers 20 residues. DNA for the CDR3: TGTGCCACCAGCAGAGAGCCCACCTACGACGGAATCTCCTATAATTCACCCCTCCACTTT. This gives the protein CATSREPTYDGISYNSPLHF.

This clonotype has a handful of counts. The V and J genes are TRBV7-2 and TRBJ2-5; maybe TRBD2 (5 bases). The V and J ends lost 1 base and 7 bases respectively, with 10 bases between them. CDR1 is SGHTA, CDR2 FQGNSA, per germline. This CDR3 region has 13 residues. The CDR3 reads CASSLVSGSTQYF. The CDR3 coding sequence is TGTGCCAGCAGCTTAGTAAGCGGCTCGACCCAGTACTTC. The complete variable domain, with remaining parts taken from reference TRBV7-2 and TRBJ2-5, reads GAGVSQSPSNKVTEKGKDVELRCDPISGHTALYWYRQSLGQGLEFLIYFQGNSAPDKSGLPSDRFSAERTGGSVSTLTIQRTQQEDSAVYLCASSLVSGSTQYFGPGTRLLVL.

This chain joins TRBV7-2 and TRBJ2-1; 12 bases agree with TRBD2. The trim removed 5 bases at V and 6 bases at J, leaving 5 bases unmatched. This CDR3 contains 15 residues. The germline CDR1 and CDR2 sequences are SGHTA and FQGNSA. For the CDR3, the DNA is TGTGCCAGCAGCGAAACTAGCGGGAGGATCAATGAGCAGTTCTTC. It translates to CASSETSGRINEQFF.

The V call is TRBV6-5, the J call TRBJ2-7; either TRBD1 or TRBD2 may fit D (5 bases each). This CDR3 spans 14 amino acids. Trimming removed 2 bases from V and 5 bases from J, with 13 bases in between. The V gene's germline CDR1 is MNHEY and CDR2 SVGAGI. As DNA, the CDR3 is TGTGCCAGCAGTTACCGGGACCCCGGAGACGAGCAGTACTTC. It encodes CASSYRDPGDEQYF.

Ten or more counts support this clonotype. The chain joins TRBV6-1 to TRBJ1-5; D not resolved. CDR3 length: 10 amino acids. V lost 7 bases and J lost 8, with 6 bases in between. Germline V gene sequence: CDR1 MNHNS, CDR2 SASEGT. CDR3 in DNA: TGTGCCAGCAACGGGGAGCCCCAGCATTTT. Translation: CASNGEPQHF.

V gene TRBV7-9 combines with J gene TRBJ1-1; unclear D gene. Germline V gives CDR1 SEHNR, CDR2 FQNEAQ (reference sequence). V lost 1 base, J lost 0 bases, and 6 bases lay in between. This CDR3 has 14 amino acids. Written as DNA, the CDR3 is TGTGCCAGCAGCTTAGTAAGCCTGAACACTGAAGCTTTCTTT. It codes for CASSLVSLNTEAFF.

Ten or more counts support this clonotype. The chain is built from TRBV7-2 and TRBJ2-1; TRBD2 aligns across 10 bases. V was clipped by 1 base and J by 7 bases; unmatched bases: 4. Germline V lookup: CDR1 SGHTA, CDR2 FQGNSA. CDR3 length: 15 amino acids. CDR3 residues: CASSLGGSGRNEQFF. The CDR3 DNA reads TGTGCCAGCAGCTTAGGTGGTAGCGGGAGGAATGAGCAGTTCTTC.

V is TRBV11-2 and J is TRBJ2-6; D gene ambiguous. This CDR3 has 19 residues. CDR1 is SGHAT, CDR2 FQNNGV, per germline. Trimming cost V 4 bases and J 0 bases, with 19 bases left between them. CDR3: CASSSRSRGYSSGANVLTF. As DNA, the CDR3 is TGTGCCAGCAGCTCCAGATCTAGAGGCTACTCCTCTGGGGCCAACGTCCTGACTTTC.

J is TRBJ2-6 and V is TRBV7-2; D is unclear. CDR1 and CDR2 (germline): SGHTA, FQGNSA. The V end was cut by 9 bases, the J end by 0 bases, with 12 bases between. There are 15 residues in the CDR3. CDR3 nucleotides: TGTGCCAGTACCTACCCAGGCTCTGGGGCCAACGTCCTGACTTTC. Amino acid sequence: CASTYPGSGANVLTF.

The chain recombines TRBV19 with TRBJ1-5; 9 bases are shared with TRBD1. CDR3 length: 14 residues. The V and J ends lost 5 bases and 9 bases, in that order; junction bases with no gene match: 8. The germline V gene has CDR1 LNHDA and CDR2 SQIVND (reference sequence). CDR3 DNA sequence: TGTGCCAGTAGTTCCCGACAGGGGGGGAGGCCCCAGCATTTT. Protein sequence: CASSSRQGGRPQHF. Filled out from reference TRBV19 and TRBJ1-5, the complete variable domain reads DGGITQSPKYLFRKEGQNVTLSCEQNLNHDAMYWYRQDPGQGLRLIYYSQIVNDFQKGDIAEGYSVSREKKESFPLTVTSAQKNPTAFYLCASSSRQGGRPQHFGDGTRLSIL.

This clonotype appeared a few times. This chain uses TRBV20-1 with TRBJ2-3, with 10 bases matching TRBD2. The CDR3 loop spans 16 amino acids. In germline, CDR1 is DFQATT, CDR2 SNEGSKA (reference sequence). V trimming: 6 bases; J trimming: 1 base; junction bases outside the gene matches: 10. CDR3 loop: CSARTSGAAGTDTQYF. Here the CDR3 DNA reads TGCAGTGCCAGAACTAGCGGGGCAGCCGGCACAGATACGCAGTATTTT.

This clonotype appeared once. The V gene is TRBV20-1, the J gene TRBJ1-2; D call uncertain. The CDR3 loop spans 10 amino acids. With 4 bases removed from V and 7 bases from J, the gap between germline ends came to 7 bases. Germline CDR1 is DFQATT and CDR2 is SNEGSKA (reference sequence). CDR3: CSAIEGGYTF. The CDR3 coding sequence is TGCAGTGCTATAGAGGGTGGCTACACCTTC.